The clone carrying this TCR beta chain was picked up a small number of times. What it recognizes is unknown. TCRdb used MiXCR to reprocess the RT-PCR reads, holding one entry per CDR3 protein. The table has 35,000 or so distinct CDR3 sequences, almost 60% seen once. CDR3 length: 18 amino acids. The germline gives CDR1 KGHSH, CDR2 LQKENI. V lost 3 bases and J lost 1, with 16 bases in between. This record comes from a study of yellow fever vaccine responses in identical twins. Points from the study as a whole: Twins showed a vaccine T cell response that reportedly seemed partly convergent, partly personalized.

The TCR sequence derives from a woman aged 18-29 years who received the yellow fever vaccine. Sequencing was performed on T cells from blood (PBMCs), unsorted or a sorted subset (not recorded which), taken before or after yellow fever vaccination (not recorded which). This chain connects TRBV18 to TRBJ2-6; perhaps TRBD2 as D (6 bases). The CDR3 loop is CASSPLETRTSGANVLTF. In nucleotides, the CDR3 is TGTGCCAGCTCACCTCTTGAGACTAGGACATCTGGGGCCAACGTCCTGACTTTC.